This T cell receptor beta chain was profiled in a study of cytomegalovirus exposure and HLA in healthy donors. The PCR had 60 Vbeta and 13 Jbeta primers. Clones were sequenced by immunoSEQ multiplex PCR, and TCRdb holds only the in-frame ones, with some missing. The data show 150,000 to 160,000 clones, over 60% seen once. Study conclusions and caveats: The only immune exposure information that was available was CMV serostatus. Most likely, a cluster of highly shared sequence variants arose as a sequencing artifact. In vitro testing confirmed a few CMV-associated chains as specific for CMV antigens. An ancestry cluster, one associated with Asian ancestry, reportedly showed fewer N-insertions than the approximately 700-donor mean in a later analysis.

V shed 3 bases and J shed 10 bases, with 10 bases lying between them. CDR1 and CDR2 (germline): ENHRY, SYGVKD. The CDR3 is made up of 12 amino acids. Points on this clone: Antigen unknown.

The V call is TRBV10-3, the J call TRBJ2-1; a possible D gene is TRBD1 (6 bases). The sequenced sample consisted of PBMCs. The sequence was collected from a woman aged 40-49 years in good health and CMV-seronegative. The DNA for the CDR3 is TGTGCCATCAGTGATACAGACAGGGAGCAGTTCTTC. Encoded protein: CAISDTDREQFF.